This TCR beta chain appears in the sequencing data of a study of shared clonotypes between healthy human individuals. Study-wide results and limits: The study sampled only blood, and tissue repertoires likely differ.

Profiling relied on immunoSEQ multiplex PCR, and the TCRdb table lists in-frame clones only, not all of them. Of about 1 million clones in the sample, around 74% were seen once. This clone was counted a single time. Its antigen is not known. From germline, CDR1 is LNHNV and CDR2 YYDKDF (reference sequence). V lost 1 base and J 6 bases, leaving 3 bases between the germline ends. The CDR3 is 12 residues long. The sample taken for sequencing was memory CD4+ T cells sorted from blood. Subset of the sample: CD45RA-negative fraction. The receptor's source is a young man in good health. The gene calls are TRBV15 and TRBJ2-2; D call uncertain. The CDR3 sequence is CATSRVAGELFF. CDR3 bases: TGTGCCACCAGCAGAGTGGCCGGGGAGCTGTTTTTT.